These 8 T cell receptor beta chains share one sample of origin, sequenced in a study of blood T cell repertoires in COVID-19. Libraries were prepared by immunoSEQ multiplex PCR; TCRdb keeps only in-frame clonotypes and omits some of them. The data contain some 140,000 clones, 78% of them singletons. What was sequenced was peripheral blood. The receptors stem from a man older than 75 with acute or convalescent COVID-19.

V and J are TRBV5-4 and TRBJ2-3; 9 nucleotides line up with TRBD2. This CDR3 comprises 14 residues. Trimming took 7 bases from V and 7 from J; bases not matched to a gene: 10. CDR1 is SGHNT and CDR2 is YYREEE in the germline V gene (reference sequence). This chain's CDR3 is CASREAGGPYTQYF. CDR3 in DNA: TGTGCCAGCCGGGAGGCGGGGGGGCCGTATACGCAGTATTTT.

The V call is TRBV11-2, the J call TRBJ2-7, with 9 bases identical to TRBD1. There are 15 residues in the CDR3. Germline CDR1 reads SGHAT; CDR2 reads FQNNGV. The V segment lost 5 bases and the J segment 3 bases; nucleotides outside the gene matches: 8. CDR3 DNA sequence: TGTGCCAGCAGCAGACCCGGGACAGGGATCTACGAGCAGTACTTC. This codes for CASSRPGTGIYEQYF.

This chain links TRBV19 with TRBJ1-3; 9 bases line up with TRBD1. Per germline, CDR1 LNHDA and CDR2 SQIVND (reference sequence). The CDR3 runs to 14 residues. J was trimmed by 3 bases and V by 7 bases; bases with no gene match: 4. This chain's CDR3 is CASTRTGVGNTIYF. CDR3 DNA sequence: TGTGCCAGTACTCGGACAGGGGTTGGAAACACCATATATTTT.

The chain combines TRBV19 with TRBJ2-7, with D possibly TRBD1 on 5 matching bases. V lost 4 bases and J 3 bases, leaving 10 bases between the germline ends. CDR3 length: 13 amino acids. Per the germline V gene, CDR1 is LNHDA and CDR2 is SQIVND (reference sequence). The CDR3 region is CASSTGSSYEQYF. The CDR3 nucleotides read TGTGCCAGTAGTACAGGGTCGAGCTACGAGCAGTACTTC.

The V gene is TRBV6-6, the J gene TRBJ1-4; 7 positions agree with TRBD1. The germline V gene encodes CDR1 MNHNY and CDR2 SVGAGI (reference sequence). After removal of 6 bases from V and 8 bases from J, the junction contained 9 bases not matched to a gene. CDR3 length: 14 amino acids. The CDR3 DNA reads TGTGCCAGCAGACCGACAGGGCTTGGGGAAAAACTGTTTTTT. Protein product: CASRPTGLGEKLFF.

The rearrangement joins TRBV6-4 to TRBJ1-1; TRBD1 matches 8 bases. The CDR3 length is 13 residues. The J segment lost 5 bases and the V segment lost 4 bases, leaving 3 bases of the junction unmatched. Germline-derived CDR1 and CDR2 are MRHNA and SNTAGT. DNA for the CDR3: TGTGCCAGCAGTGCGGGACAGGCGACTGAAGCTTTCTTT. As protein: CASSAGQATEAFF.

The chain has TRBV11-2 and TRBJ2-2; D remains ambiguous. In germline, CDR1 is SGHAT, CDR2 FQNNGV. The CDR3 has 16 residues. The V end was cut by 1 base, the J end by 0 bases, with 9 bases between. CDR3 in amino acids: CASSLGRRTNTGELFF. For the CDR3, the DNA is TGTGCCAGCAGCTTAGGACGGCGGACGAACACCGGGGAGCTGTTTTTT. Combining the CDR3 with reference TRBV11-2 and TRBJ2-2 gives the whole variable domain EAGVAQSPRYKIIEKRQSVAFWCNPISGHATLYWYQQILGQGPKLLIQFQNNGVVDDSQLPKDRFSAERLKGVDSTLKIQPAKLEDSAVYLCASSLGRRTNTGELFFGEGSRLTVL.

CDR3 loop: CASSLARVEGYTF. For the CDR3, the DNA is TGCGCCAGCAGCTTGGCCAGGGTCGAGGGCTACACCTTC. The chain carries TRBV5-1 and TRBJ1-2; D perhaps matches TRBD1 (5 bases). This CDR3 has 13 amino acids. Germline-derived CDR1 and CDR2 are SGHRS and YFSETQ. Trimming took off 0 bases at V and 8 bases at J, with 11 bases between the two ends.